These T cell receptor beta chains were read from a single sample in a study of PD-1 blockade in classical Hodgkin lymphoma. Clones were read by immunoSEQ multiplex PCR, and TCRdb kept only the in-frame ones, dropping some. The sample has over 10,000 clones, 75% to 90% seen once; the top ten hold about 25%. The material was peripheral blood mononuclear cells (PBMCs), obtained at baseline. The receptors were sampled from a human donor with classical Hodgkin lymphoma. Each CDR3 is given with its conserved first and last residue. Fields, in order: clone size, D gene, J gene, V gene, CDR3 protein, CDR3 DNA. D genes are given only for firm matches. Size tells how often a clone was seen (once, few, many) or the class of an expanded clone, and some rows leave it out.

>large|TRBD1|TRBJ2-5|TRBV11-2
CASSLGQGGTQYF
TGTGCCAGCAGCTTAGGACAGGGTGGGACCCAGTACTTC
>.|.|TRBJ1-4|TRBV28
CASSFKGFGEKLFF
TGTGCCAGCAGTTTCAAGGGATTTGGTGAAAAACTGTTTTTT
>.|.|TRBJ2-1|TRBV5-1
CASSLGTVNEQFF
TGCGCCAGCAGCTTGGGGACAGTCAATGAGCAGTTCTTC
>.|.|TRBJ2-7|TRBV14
CASSRADTYEQYF
TGTGCCAGCAGTCGGGCAGACACCTACGAGCAGTACTTC
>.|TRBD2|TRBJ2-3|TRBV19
CASSSTSGGPSTDTQYF
TGTGCCAGTAGTTCGACTAGCGGGGGCCCCAGCACAGATACGCAGTATTTT
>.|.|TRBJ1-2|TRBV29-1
CSAIDRAGYTF
TGCAGCGCGATCGACAGAGCTGGCTACACCTTC
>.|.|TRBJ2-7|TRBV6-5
CASSYLDGPYEQYF
TGTGCCAGCAGTTACTTGGACGGTCCCTACGAGCAGTACTTC
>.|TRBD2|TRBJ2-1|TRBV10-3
CASRGGSNEQFF
TGTGCCAGCCGGGGGGGTTCCAATGAGCAGTTCTTC
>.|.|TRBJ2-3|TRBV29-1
CSVDKQGQRTDTQYF
TGCAGCGTTGACAAACAAGGACAGAGAACAGATACGCAGTATTTT
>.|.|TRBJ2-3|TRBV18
CASSPSEKVTQYF
TGTGCCAGCTCACCATCAGAAAAAGTCACGCAGTATTTT
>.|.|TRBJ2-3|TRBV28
CASSSGQDTDTQYF
TGTGCCAGCAGTAGCGGGCAGGACACAGATACGCAGTATTTT
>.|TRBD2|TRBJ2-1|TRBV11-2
CASSSGLAETQFF
TGTGCCAGCAGCTCGGGACTAGCGGAAACTCAGTTCTTC